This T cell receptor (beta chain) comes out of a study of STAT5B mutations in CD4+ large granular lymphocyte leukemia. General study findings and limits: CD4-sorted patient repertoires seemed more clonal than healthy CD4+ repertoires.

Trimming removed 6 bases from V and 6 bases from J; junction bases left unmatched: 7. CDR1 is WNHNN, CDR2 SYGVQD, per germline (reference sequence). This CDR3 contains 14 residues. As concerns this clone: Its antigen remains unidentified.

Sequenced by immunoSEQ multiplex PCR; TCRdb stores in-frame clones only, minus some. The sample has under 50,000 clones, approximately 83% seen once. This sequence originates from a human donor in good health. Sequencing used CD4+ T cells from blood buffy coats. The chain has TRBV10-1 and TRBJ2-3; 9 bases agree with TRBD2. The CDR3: CASRQAGGPDTQYF. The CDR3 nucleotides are TGCGCCAGCAGACAGGCGGGAGGGCCGGATACGCAGTATTTT.